The rows below give T cell receptor beta chains drawn from one sample of a study of T cell responses to AZD1222 COVID-19 vaccine. Profiling relied on immunoSEQ multiplex PCR, and the TCRdb table lists in-frame clones only, not all of them. The table has 110,000 or so clones, around 89% seen once; the top ten hold 2% to 3%. The specimen was peripheral blood, collected on day 0 of AZD1222 vaccination. The origin of the receptors is an adult in good health. Each CDR3 is given with its conserved first and last residue. A D gene is named only where the DNA matches it firmly. Not every row has a clone size; where given, it reads once, few, many or a size class.

TRBJ2-7,TRBD2,TRBV7-9,NA,CASSFGGSYEQYF,TGTGCCAGCAGCTTCGGGGGGTCCTACGAGCAGTACTTC
TRBJ1-3,NA,TRBV6-5,few,CASSQTGLRGNTIYF,TGTGCCAGCAGTCAAACAGGGTTAAGAGGAAACACCATATATTTT
TRBJ1-4,TRBD1,TRBV14,NA,CASSPGQYATNEKLFF,TGTGCCAGCAGCCCGGGACAGTATGCAACTAATGAAAAACTGTTTTTT
TRBJ1-1,NA,TRBV7-9,NA,CASSSGPMGEAFF,TGTGCCAGCAGCTCTGGACCTATGGGTGAAGCTTTCTTT
TRBJ1-2,TRBD1,TRBV18,NA,CASSPGQPSWGYTF,TGTGCCAGCTCACCGGGACAGCCATCGTGGGGCTACACCTTC
TRBJ2-4,NA,TRBV6-1,NA,CASSELIGNIQYF,TGTGCCAGCAGTGAATTGATTGGAAACATTCAGTACTTC
TRBJ2-3,NA,TRBV7-2,few,CASSLVPAPDTQYF,TGTGCCAGCAGCTTAGTCCCAGCCCCAGATACGCAGTATTTT
TRBJ2-1,NA,TRBV29-1,NA,CSVEDSRFNEQFF,TGCAGCGTTGAAGATAGTAGGTTCAATGAGCAGTTCTTC
TRBJ1-1,NA,TRBV4-3,NA,CASSQDWINGNTEAFF,TGCGCCAGCAGCCAAGATTGGATCAATGGGAACACTGAAGCTTTCTTT
TRBJ1-1,NA,TRBV10-1,NA,CASSDWQTEAFF,TGCGCCAGCAGTGATTGGCAAACTGAAGCTTTCTTT
TRBJ1-2,NA,TRBV28,NA,CASGLTGGPSDYGYTF,TGTGCCAGCGGCCTCACGGGGGGGCCGTCGGACTATGGCTACACCTTC
TRBJ1-2,NA,TRBV19,NA,CASSLPLFPYGYTF,TGTGCCAGTAGTCTCCCACTCTTTCCCTATGGCTACACCTTC
TRBJ1-1,NA,TRBV3-1/TRBV3-2,NA,CASSQVGKATEAFF,TGTGCCAGCAGCCAAGTGGGGAAAGCCACTGAAGCTTTCTTT
TRBJ2-1,TRBD2,TRBV6-4,NA,CASSDGTSGYNEQFF,TGTGCCAGCAGTGACGGGACTAGCGGCTACAATGAGCAGTTCTTC
TRBJ1-2,NA,TRBV29-1,NA,CSVLLQGMAGDGYTF,TGCAGCGTTCTGCTTCAGGGTATGGCGGGTGATGGCTACACCTTC
TRBJ1-2,NA,TRBV5-1,NA,CASSLGAAAPEGYTF,TGCGCCAGCAGCTTGGGGGCAGCAGCCCCGGAAGGCTACACCTTC
TRBJ2-7,TRBD2,TRBV4-1,once,CASSQLAGAENEQYF,TGCGCCAGCAGCCAACTAGCGGGAGCGGAAAACGAGCAGTACTTC
TRBJ2-7,TRBD2,TRBV15,NA,CATSTRGTSGRTYEQYF,TGTGCCACCAGTACCCGAGGCACTAGCGGGAGGACCTACGAGCAGTACTTC
TRBJ2-1,NA,TRBV6-5,NA,CASGRNNEQFF,TGTGCCAGCGGCCGAAACAATGAGCAGTTCTTC
TRBJ2-1,NA,TRBV19,NA,CASSQGTPTNEQFF,TGTGCCAGTAGTCAGGGGACACCTACGAATGAGCAGTTCTTC
TRBJ2-2,TRBD2,TRBV11-3,NA,CASRGTSGGTGELFF,TGTGCCAGCAGAGGGACTAGCGGGGGCACCGGGGAGCTGTTTTTT
TRBJ2-5,TRBD2,TRBV5-1,once,CASSLIAGGPETQYF,TGCGCCAGCAGCCTTATAGCGGGGGGGCCGGAGACCCAGTACTTC
TRBJ1-2,NA,TRBV11-2,NA,CASSQDRTYGYTF,TGTGCCAGCAGCCAAGACCGAACCTATGGCTACACCTTC
TRBJ2-5,TRBD2,TRBV10-3,NA,CASAGVGETQYF,TGTGCCAGTGCGGGGGTAGGGGAGACCCAGTACTTC
TRBJ1-2,NA,TRBV10-3,few,CAISDLGANYGYTF,TGTGCCATCAGTGACCTTGGTGCTAACTATGGCTACACCTTC
TRBJ1-3,NA,TRBV18,NA,CASSPIPDTGGTIYF,TGTGCCAGCTCACCAATCCCAGACACCGGGGGAACCATATATTTT
TRBJ1-2,NA,TRBV6-5,NA,CASSYDANYGYTF,TGTGCCAGCAGTTACGATGCTAACTATGGCTACACCTTC
TRBJ1-6,NA,TRBV11-3,NA,CASSLDSDSSPSSYNSPLHF,TGTGCCAGCAGCTTAGATAGTGACAGTTCGCCAAGCTCCTATAATTCACCCCTCCACTTT
TRBJ2-4,NA,TRBV2,NA,CASSDAVLAKNIQYF,TGTGCCAGCAGTGACGCGGTCCTAGCCAAAAACATTCAGTACTTC
TRBJ2-5,TRBD2,TRBV2,NA,CASTLGRGGEETQYF,TGTGCCAGCACCCTAGGGCGGGGGGGCGAAGAGACCCAGTACTTC
TRBJ2-2,TRBD2,TRBV4-2,NA,CASSQVSGGTGELFF,TGTGCCAGCAGCCAAGTTAGCGGGGGCACCGGGGAGCTGTTTTTT
TRBJ1-1,TRBD1,TRBV11-3,NA,CASSSDRGITEAFF,TGTGCCAGCAGCTCGGACAGGGGGATCACTGAAGCTTTCTTT
TRBJ1-1,NA,TRBV6-5,NA,CASSYPLPGANTEAFF,TGTGCCAGCAGTTATCCCTTACCCGGGGCGAACACTGAAGCTTTCTTT
TRBJ1-5,NA,TRBV5-8,NA,CASSRRRSQPQHF,TGTGCCAGCAGCCGACGGCGCAGTCAGCCCCAGCATTTT
TRBJ2-3,NA,TRBV29-1,NA,CSVEDSGAGSDTQYF,TGCAGCGTTGAAGATTCGGGGGCGGGGTCAGATACGCAGTATTTT
TRBJ2-7,TRBD2,TRBV4-3,NA,CASSQDRGSSGLGEQYF,TGCGCCAGCAGCCAAGATCGCGGCTCTAGCGGGTTGGGCGAGCAGTACTTC
TRBJ1-1,NA,TRBV13,NA,CASSPTMNTEAFF,TGTGCCAGCAGCCCAACAATGAACACTGAAGCTTTCTTT
TRBJ1-2,TRBD1,TRBV29-1,NA,CSVVQGAGGYTF,TGCAGCGTTGTACAGGGGGCTGGAGGCTACACCTTC
TRBJ2-1,NA,TRBV5-1,NA,CASSIETEQFF,TGCGCCAGCAGCATAGAAACCGAGCAGTTCTTC
TRBJ2-1,TRBD1,TRBV7-6,NA,CASSLEVPGGYNEQFF,TGTGCCAGCAGCTTAGAGGTCCCAGGGGGCTACAATGAGCAGTTCTTC
TRBJ2-4,NA,TRBV7-2,NA,CASSFAGQIAKNIQYF,TGTGCCAGCAGCTTCGCGGGACAGATAGCCAAAAACATTCAGTACTTC
TRBJ2-1,TRBD2,TRBV11-3,NA,CASSPWTSGGACEQFF,TGTGCCAGCAGCCCTTGGACTAGCGGGGGTGCTTGTGAGCAGTTCTTC
TRBJ1-1,NA,TRBV7-2,once,CASSFAGPDKMNTEAFF,TGTGCCAGCAGCTTCGCGGGCCCAGACAAGATGAACACTGAAGCTTTCTTT
TRBJ2-7,TRBD1,TRBV29-1,NA,CSVEWDRPQGVYEQYF,TGCAGCGTTGAATGGGACAGGCCCCAGGGGGTTTACGAGCAGTACTTC
TRBJ2-7,NA,TRBV24-1,NA,CATSDPTVSYEQYF,TGTGCCACCAGTGACCCGACAGTCTCCTACGAGCAGTACTTC
TRBJ2-7,NA,TRBV3-1/TRBV3-2,NA,CASSQAPEGIYEQYF,TGTGCCAGCAGCCAAGCGCCCGAGGGGATCTACGAGCAGTACTTC
TRBJ2-2,NA,TRBV27,NA,CASRRAANTGELFF,TGTGCCAGCAGGAGGGCAGCGAACACCGGGGAGCTGTTTTTT
TRBJ1-5,NA,TRBV4-1,NA,CASSQTGASQPQHF,TGCGCCAGCAGCCAAACTGGGGCTTCTCAGCCCCAGCATTTT
TRBJ2-2,NA,TRBV7-9,few,CASSPVVTGELFF,TGTGCCAGCAGCCCAGTAGTCACCGGGGAGCTGTTTTTT
TRBJ2-2,NA,TRBV10-2,NA,CASIPQGSGASTGELFF,TGCGCCAGCATTCCTCAGGGGTCGGGAGCTAGTACCGGGGAGCTGTTTTTT
TRBJ1-6,NA,TRBV19,NA,CASSPGYGPLHF,TGTGCCAGTAGTCCAGGGTATGGACCCCTCCACTTT
TRBJ1-2,NA,TRBV9,NA,CASSVEGGAYGYTF,TGTGCCAGCAGCGTAGAGGGGGGGGCCTATGGCTACACCTTC
TRBJ1-2,NA,TRBV6-6,NA,CASTGIGDTDHYGYTF,TGTGCCAGCACCGGCATAGGAGACACGGACCACTATGGCTACACCTTC